This TCR beta chain was identified in a study of beta chain features in type 1 diabetes. Across the study: All samples combined gave around 100,000,000 sorted cells for examination.

A remark on this clone: Its antigen is not known.

Reverse transcription of all isolated RNA meant that expressed TCRB transcripts were sequenced. Only in-frame clones appear in the TCRdb table, and some are missing; sequencing was by immunoSEQ multiplex PCR. Among under 300,000 clones, roughly 8% were seen once, and the ten largest hold 1%. The germline V gene encodes CDR1 SGHTA and CDR2 FQGNSA. Deletions cut 5 bases from V and 3 bases from J, with 13 bases between. The CDR3 is 14 amino acids. The authors took one heparinised blood draw, averaging about 120 mL, from each donor. Findings and limits, study-wide: The naive, central memory and Treg TCRB repertoires looked more alike in patients than they did in healthy donors. Highly expressing activated T cells could be over-counted with a cDNA template.

The rearrangement links TRBV7-2 to TRBJ1-1; the D gene is possibly TRBD1 (6 bases). This TCR came from a woman aged 18-35 years in good health. Specimen: central memory CD4+ T cells from blood. CDR3 protein: CASSHQTGDTEAFF. DNA for the CDR3: TGTGCCAGCAGCCACCAGACAGGTGACACTGAAGCTTTCTTT.